This TCR beta chain was sequenced in a study of T-cell memory formation after mild COVID-19. Study-wide context: Across donors, TCR clusters were largely donor specific.

cDNA libraries for TCR alpha and TCR beta, carrying sample barcodes and UMIs, came from 5'RACE with constant-segment primers. TCRdb reprocessed the 5' RACE reads with MiXCR, giving one entry per CDR3 protein. The sample lists 300,000 to 350,000 distinct CDR3 sequences; about 13% were seen once. The clonotype comes from a young man who had mild COVID-19 (a few samples of this study predate the infection). Cell type and time point are not known. Sequencing input: PBMCs or a T cell subset sorted from them (not recorded which).

CDR3 DNA: TGTGCCATCAGCACCGACGGGAGGAACTATGGCTACACCTTC. It codes for CAISTDGRNYGYTF. The V gene is TRBV10-3, the J gene TRBJ1-2; D call uncertain. The CDR3 totals 14 residues. Germline CDR1 ENHRY, CDR2 SYGVKD. V lost 6 bases and J 2 bases, leaving 13 bases between the germline ends.